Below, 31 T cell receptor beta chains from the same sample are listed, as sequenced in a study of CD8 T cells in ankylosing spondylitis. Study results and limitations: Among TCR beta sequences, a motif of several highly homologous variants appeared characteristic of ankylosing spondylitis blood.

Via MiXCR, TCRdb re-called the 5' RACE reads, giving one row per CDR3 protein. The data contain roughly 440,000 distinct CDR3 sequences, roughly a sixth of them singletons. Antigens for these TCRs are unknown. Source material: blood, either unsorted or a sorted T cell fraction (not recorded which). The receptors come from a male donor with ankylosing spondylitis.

CDR3 sequence (DNA): TGTGCCAGCAGTGTACAGAGGGTGTCCTACGAGCAGTACTTC. Residues: CASSVQRVSYEQYF. The chain uses TRBV2 and TRBJ2-7; possibly TRBD2 for D (5 bases). The V and J ends lost 4 bases and 1 base respectively, with 11 bases between them. CDR1 SNHLY and CDR2 FYNNEI come from the germline V gene. The CDR3 has 14 residues.

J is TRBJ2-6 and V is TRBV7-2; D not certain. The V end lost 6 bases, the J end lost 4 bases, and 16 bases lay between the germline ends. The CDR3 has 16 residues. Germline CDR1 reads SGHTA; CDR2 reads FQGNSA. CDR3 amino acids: CASRSPALSGANVLTF. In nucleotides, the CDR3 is TGTGCCAGCAGGTCACCCGCCCTTTCCGGGGCCAACGTCCTGACTTTC.

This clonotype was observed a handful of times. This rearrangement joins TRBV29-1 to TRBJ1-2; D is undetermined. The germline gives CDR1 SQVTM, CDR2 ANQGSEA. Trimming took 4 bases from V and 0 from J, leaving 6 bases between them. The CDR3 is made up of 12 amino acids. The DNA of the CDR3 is TGCAGCGTTGTTGCCGCTAACTATGGCTACACCTTC. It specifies CSVVAANYGYTF. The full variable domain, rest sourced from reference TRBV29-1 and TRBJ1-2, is SAVISQKPSRDICQRGTSLTIQCQVDSQVTMMFWYRQQPGQSLTLIATANQGSEATYESGFVIDKFPISRPNLTFSTLTVSNMSPEDSSIYLCSVVAANYGYTFGSGTRLTVV.

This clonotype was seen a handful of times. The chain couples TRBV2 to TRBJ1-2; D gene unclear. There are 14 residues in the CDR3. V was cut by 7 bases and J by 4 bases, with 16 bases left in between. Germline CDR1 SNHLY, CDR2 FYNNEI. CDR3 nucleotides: TGTGCCAGCACTCCTCAGGAGTTTTCCTATGGCTACACCTTC. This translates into CASTPQEFSYGYTF.

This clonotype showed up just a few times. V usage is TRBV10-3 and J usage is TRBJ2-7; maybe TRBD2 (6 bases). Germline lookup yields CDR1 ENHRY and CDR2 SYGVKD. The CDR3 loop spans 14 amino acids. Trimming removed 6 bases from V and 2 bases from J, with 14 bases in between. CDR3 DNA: TGTGCCATCAGGTTGGGAGGAACGACCTACGAGCAGTACTTC. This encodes CAIRLGGTTYEQYF.

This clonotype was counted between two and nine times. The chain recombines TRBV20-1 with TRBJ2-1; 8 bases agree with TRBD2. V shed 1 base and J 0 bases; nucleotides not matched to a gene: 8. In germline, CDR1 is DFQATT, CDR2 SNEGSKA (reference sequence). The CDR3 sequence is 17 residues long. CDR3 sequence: CSARGAGASVSYNEQFF. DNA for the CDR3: TGCAGTGCTAGAGGAGCGGGAGCTTCTGTCTCCTACAATGAGCAGTTCTTC.

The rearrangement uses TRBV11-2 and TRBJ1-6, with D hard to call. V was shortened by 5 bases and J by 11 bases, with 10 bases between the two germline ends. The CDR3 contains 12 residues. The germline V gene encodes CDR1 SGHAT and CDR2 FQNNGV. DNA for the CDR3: TGTGCCAGCAGCCTTCACGGGACACCCCTCCACTTT. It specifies CASSLHGTPLHF.

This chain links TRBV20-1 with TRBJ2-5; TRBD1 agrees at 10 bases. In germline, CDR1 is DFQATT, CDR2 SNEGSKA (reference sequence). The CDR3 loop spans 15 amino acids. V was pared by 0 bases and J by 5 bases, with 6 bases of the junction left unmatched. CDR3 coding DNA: TGCAGTGCTAGAGATTGGGGGACAGGGGTGGAGACCCAGTACTTC. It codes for CSARDWGTGVETQYF.

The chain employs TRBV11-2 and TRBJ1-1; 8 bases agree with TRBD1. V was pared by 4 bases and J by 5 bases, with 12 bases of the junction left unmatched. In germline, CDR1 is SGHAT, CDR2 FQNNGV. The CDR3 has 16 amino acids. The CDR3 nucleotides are TGTGCCAGCAGCTCGGTCAGGACAGGGAGGAGGACTGAAGCTTTCTTT. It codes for CASSSVRTGRRTEAFF.

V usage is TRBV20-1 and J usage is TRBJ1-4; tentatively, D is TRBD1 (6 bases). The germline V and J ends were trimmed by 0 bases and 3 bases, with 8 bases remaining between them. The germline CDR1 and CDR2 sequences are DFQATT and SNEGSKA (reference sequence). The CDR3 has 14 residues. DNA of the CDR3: TGCAGTGCTAGAGATCGGGGGCCTAATGAAAAACTGTTTTTT. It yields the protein CSARDRGPNEKLFF.

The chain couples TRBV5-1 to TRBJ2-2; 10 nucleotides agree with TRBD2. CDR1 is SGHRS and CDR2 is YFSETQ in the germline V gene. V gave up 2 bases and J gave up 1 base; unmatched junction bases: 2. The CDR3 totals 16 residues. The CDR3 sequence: CASSFRTSGNTGELFF. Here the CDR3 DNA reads TGCGCCAGCAGCTTTCGGACTAGCGGGAACACCGGGGAGCTGTTTTTT.

CDR3 nucleotides: TGCGCCAGCAGCTTGGAAAGGGGGCAACTGAGGAACACTGAAGCTTTCTTT. It codes for CASSLERGQLRNTEAFF. The chain links TRBV5-1 to TRBJ1-1; 7 nucleotides align to TRBD1. This CDR3 spans 17 amino acids. Per the germline V gene, CDR1 is SGHRS and CDR2 is YFSETQ. The junction had 9 bases not matched to a gene; V was cut back by 0 bases and J by 1 base.

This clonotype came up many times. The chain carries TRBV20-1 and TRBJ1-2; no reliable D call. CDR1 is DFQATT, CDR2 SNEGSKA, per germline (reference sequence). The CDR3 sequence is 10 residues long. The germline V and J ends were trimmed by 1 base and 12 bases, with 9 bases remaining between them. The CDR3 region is CSARGTGDTF. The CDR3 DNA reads TGCAGTGCTAGAGGAACCGGGGACACCTTC.

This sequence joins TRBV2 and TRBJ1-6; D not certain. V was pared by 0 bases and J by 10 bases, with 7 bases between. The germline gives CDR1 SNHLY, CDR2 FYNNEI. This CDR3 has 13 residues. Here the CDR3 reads CASSEARVSPLHF. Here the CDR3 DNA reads TGTGCCAGCAGTGAAGCGCGCGTGTCACCCCTCCACTTT.

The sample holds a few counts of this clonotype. CDR3 sequence reads: CASRDRSNSPLHF. The CDR3 coding sequence is TGTGCCAGCAGGGACAGATCGAATTCACCCCTCCACTTT. The chain couples TRBV6-2 or TRBV6-3 to TRBJ1-6; D is possibly TRBD1 (6 bases). Germline loops: CDR1 MNHEY, CDR2 SVGEGT. V shed 6 bases and J shed 7 bases, with 10 bases lying between them. CDR3 length: 13 amino acids.

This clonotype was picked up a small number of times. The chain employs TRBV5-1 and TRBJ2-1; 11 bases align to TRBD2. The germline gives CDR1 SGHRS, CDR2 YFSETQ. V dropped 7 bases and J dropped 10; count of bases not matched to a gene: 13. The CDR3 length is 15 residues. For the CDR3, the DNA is TGCGCCAGCGGGGCTAGCGGGAGGCACGTGGGGGAGCAGTTCTTC. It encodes CASGASGRHVGEQFF.

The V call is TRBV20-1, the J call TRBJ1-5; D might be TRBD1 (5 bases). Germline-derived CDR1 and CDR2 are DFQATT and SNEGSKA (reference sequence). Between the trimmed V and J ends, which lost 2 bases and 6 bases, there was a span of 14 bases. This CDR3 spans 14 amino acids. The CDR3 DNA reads TGCAGTGCTAGACCATCAGGGTCGGGTCAGCCCCAGCATTTT. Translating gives CSARPSGSGQPQHF.

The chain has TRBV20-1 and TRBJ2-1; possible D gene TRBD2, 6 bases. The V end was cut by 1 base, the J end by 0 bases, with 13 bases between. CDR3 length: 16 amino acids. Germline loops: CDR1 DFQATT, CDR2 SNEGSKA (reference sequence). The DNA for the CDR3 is TGCAGTGCTAGAGGGGACGGGAGTCGCTCCTACAATGAGCAGTTCTTC. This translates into CSARGDGSRSYNEQFF.

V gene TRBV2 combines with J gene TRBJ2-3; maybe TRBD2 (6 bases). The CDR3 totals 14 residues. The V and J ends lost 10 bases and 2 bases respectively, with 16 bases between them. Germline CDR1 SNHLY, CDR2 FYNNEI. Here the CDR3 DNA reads TGTGCCATCCCCCCCGCGGGGATCACAGATACGCAGTATTTT. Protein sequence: CAIPPAGITDTQYF.

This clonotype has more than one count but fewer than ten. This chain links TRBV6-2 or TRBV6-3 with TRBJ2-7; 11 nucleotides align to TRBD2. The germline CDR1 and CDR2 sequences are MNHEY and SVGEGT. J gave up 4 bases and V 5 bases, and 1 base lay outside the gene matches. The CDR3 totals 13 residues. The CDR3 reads CASSPSGRYEQYF. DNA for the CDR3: TGTGCCAGCAGTCCTAGCGGGAGGTACGAGCAGTACTTC.

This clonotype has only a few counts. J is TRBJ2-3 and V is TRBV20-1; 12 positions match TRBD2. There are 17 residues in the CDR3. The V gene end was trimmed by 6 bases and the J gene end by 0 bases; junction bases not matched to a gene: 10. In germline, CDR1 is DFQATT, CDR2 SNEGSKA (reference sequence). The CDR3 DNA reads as TGCAGTGCGACGGCTAGCGGGAGGGCCCGGAGCACAGATACGCAGTATTTT. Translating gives CSATASGRARSTDTQYF.

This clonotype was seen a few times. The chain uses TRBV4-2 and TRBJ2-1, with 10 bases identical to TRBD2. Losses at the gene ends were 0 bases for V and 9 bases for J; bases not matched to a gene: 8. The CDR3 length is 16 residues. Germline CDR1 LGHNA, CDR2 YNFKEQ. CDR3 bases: TGTGCCAGCAGCCAAGATGGAGCGGGAGGGCCACCTGAGCAGTTCTTC. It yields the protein CASSQDGAGGPPEQFF.

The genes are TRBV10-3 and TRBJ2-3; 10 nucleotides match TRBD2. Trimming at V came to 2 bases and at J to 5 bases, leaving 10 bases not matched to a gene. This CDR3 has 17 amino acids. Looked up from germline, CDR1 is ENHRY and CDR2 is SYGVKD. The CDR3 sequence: CAISERGSGGALDTQYF. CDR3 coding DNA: TGTGCCATCAGTGAGCGGGGCAGCGGGGGGGCCTTAGATACGCAGTATTTT.

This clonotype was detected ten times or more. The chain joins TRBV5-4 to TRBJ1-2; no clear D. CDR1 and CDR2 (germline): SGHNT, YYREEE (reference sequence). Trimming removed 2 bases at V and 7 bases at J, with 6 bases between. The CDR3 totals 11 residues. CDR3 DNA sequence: TGTGCCAGCAGCTTTCTCTCTGGCTACACCTTC. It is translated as CASSFLSGYTF.

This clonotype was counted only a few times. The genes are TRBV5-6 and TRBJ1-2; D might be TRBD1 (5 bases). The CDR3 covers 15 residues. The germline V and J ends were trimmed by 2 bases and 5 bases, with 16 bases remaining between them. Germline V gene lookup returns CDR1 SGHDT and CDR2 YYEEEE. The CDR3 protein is CASSLLDGRGYGYTF. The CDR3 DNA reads TGTGCCAGCAGCTTACTAGACGGAAGGGGTTATGGCTACACCTTC.

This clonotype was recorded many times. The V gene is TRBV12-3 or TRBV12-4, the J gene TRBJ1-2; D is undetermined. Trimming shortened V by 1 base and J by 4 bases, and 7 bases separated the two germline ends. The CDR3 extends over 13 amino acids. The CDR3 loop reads CASSLVGSYGYTF. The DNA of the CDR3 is TGTGCCAGCAGTTTAGTAGGAAGCTATGGCTACACCTTC.

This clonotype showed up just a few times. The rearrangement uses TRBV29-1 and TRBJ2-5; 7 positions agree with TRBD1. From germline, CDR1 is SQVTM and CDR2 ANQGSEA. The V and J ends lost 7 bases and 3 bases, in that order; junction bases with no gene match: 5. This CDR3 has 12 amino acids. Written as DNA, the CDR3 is TGCAGCGGTCGGACAGGAAAAGAGACCCAGTACTTC. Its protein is CSGRTGKETQYF. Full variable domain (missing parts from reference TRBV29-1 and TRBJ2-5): SAVISQKPSRDICQRGTSLTIQCQVDSQVTMMFWYRQQPGQSLTLIATANQGSEATYESGFVIDKFPISRPNLTFSTLTVSNMSPEDSSIYLCSGRTGKETQYFGPGTRLLVL.

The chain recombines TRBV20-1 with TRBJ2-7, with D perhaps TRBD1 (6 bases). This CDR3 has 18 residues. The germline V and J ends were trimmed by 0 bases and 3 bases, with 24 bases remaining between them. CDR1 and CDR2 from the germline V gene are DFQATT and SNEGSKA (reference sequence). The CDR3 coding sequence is TGCAGTGCTAGAGACCCAGGGCCAGGGCAGGGGACCTACTACGAGCAGTACTTC. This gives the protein CSARDPGPGQGTYYEQYF.

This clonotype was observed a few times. This chain's CDR3 is CSARVSGATDTQYF. The CDR3 bases are TGCAGTGCTAGAGTATCAGGGGCCACAGATACGCAGTATTTT. The chain carries TRBV20-1 and TRBJ2-3; a weak D match, TRBD1 (6 bases). The CDR3 loop spans 14 amino acids. Germline CDR1 and CDR2: DFQATT and SNEGSKA (reference sequence). Trimming left V 1 base short and J 2 bases short, with 10 bases between.

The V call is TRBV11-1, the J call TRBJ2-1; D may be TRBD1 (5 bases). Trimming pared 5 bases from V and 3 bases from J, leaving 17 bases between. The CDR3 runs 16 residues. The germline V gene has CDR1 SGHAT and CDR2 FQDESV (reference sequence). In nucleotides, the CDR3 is TGTGCCAGCAGCAAATTCAGGGCGCTTAACTACAATGAGCAGTTCTTC. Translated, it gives CASSKFRALNYNEQFF.

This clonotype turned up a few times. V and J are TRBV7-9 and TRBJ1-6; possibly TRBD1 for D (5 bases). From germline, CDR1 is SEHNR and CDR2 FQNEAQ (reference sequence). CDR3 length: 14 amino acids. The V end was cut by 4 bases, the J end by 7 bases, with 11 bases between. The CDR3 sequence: CASSSRQPNSPLHF. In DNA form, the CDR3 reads TGTGCCAGCAGCTCCAGACAGCCCAATTCACCCCTCCACTTT.